This T cell receptor beta chain was sequenced for a study of T-cell reconstitution after alpha-beta-depleted transplantation in children. The germline V gene has CDR1 SSHAT and CDR2 FNYEAQ (reference sequence). The CDR3 has 13 amino acids. This clonotype was counted between two and nine times. What it recognizes is unknown. Germline is not matched at one junction end, which may reflect a read error. TCRbeta library preparation incorporated unique molecular identifiers. TCRdb reprocessed the PCR reads with MiXCR, giving one entry per CDR3 protein. Of some 120,000 distinct CDR3 sequences listed, roughly 9.7% were seen once; the top ten hold about 25%. Study-level findings and limits: Several hundred rapidly expanded clones from non-depleted graft cells reportedly supplied alpha-beta T cells about two months post-transplant.

The V and J genes are TRBV7-7 and TRBJ2-3; D call uncertain. The sequencing here drew on PBMCs, mostly from graft donor cells, taken 180 days after TCRalphabeta/CD19-depleted stem cell transplant. This TCR came from a girl under three years old who had a stem cell transplant for combined immunodeficiency, so the T cells may come from the graft donor. Written as DNA, the CDR3 is TGTGCTAGCAGCTCGGCCCGGGCGGATACGCAGTATTTT. Its protein is CASSSARADTQYF.